Below are 27 T cell receptor beta chains sequenced from a single sample in a study of beta chain features in type 1 diabetes. Reverse transcription of all isolated RNA meant that expressed TCRB transcripts were sequenced. The protocol was immunoSEQ multiplex PCR, while the TCRdb copy is restricted to in-frame clones and leaves out a portion. The sample records 310,000 or so clones, 7% to 10% being singletons. What these receptors recognize is not known. Study-level findings and limits: There was a moderate but significant shortening of TCRB CDR3s in all four CD4+ subsets of Type 1 diabetes patients.

Input material: central memory CD4+ T cells from blood. The receptors shown here come from a man aged 30-40 years with type 1 diabetes.

This clone showed up just a few times. This chain links TRBV5-1 with TRBJ2-3; weak D call: TRBD2 (7 bases). Germline V CDR1 and CDR2: SGHRS, YFSETQ. V dropped 3 bases and J dropped 2 bases, with 13 bases sitting between them. The CDR3 extends over 15 amino acids. CDR3 sequence reads: CASSSRGGFTDTQYF. CDR3 nucleotides: TGCGCCAGCAGCTCCAGGGGAGGGTTCACAGATACGCAGTATTTT.

This clone was seen more than once but under ten times. The chain uses TRBV4-1 and TRBJ2-7; 12 bases map to TRBD1. Germline CDR1 is MGHRA and CDR2 is YSYEKL. The trim removed 4 bases at V and 6 bases at J, leaving 7 bases unmatched. The CDR3 is 15 amino acids. In DNA, the CDR3 is TGCGCCAGCAGCCGGGGTGGGACAGGGGGCAGCGAGCAGTACTTC. Protein sequence: CASSRGGTGGSEQYF.

A few counts support this clone. The chain is built from TRBV2 and TRBJ1-1, with 7 nucleotides matching TRBD1. Germline V gives CDR1 SNHLY, CDR2 FYNNEI. The V segment lost 9 bases and the J segment 1 base; nucleotides outside the gene matches: 5. The CDR3 has 13 residues. The CDR3 loop reads CASGQDGNTEAFF. CDR3 nucleotide sequence: TGTGCCAGTGGACAGGACGGGAACACTGAAGCTTTCTTT.

This chain joins TRBV4-3 and TRBJ2-3; 11 bases map to TRBD2. From germline, CDR1 is LGHNA and CDR2 YSLEER. CDR3 length: 18 amino acids. V gave up 0 bases and J gave up 0 bases; unmatched junction bases: 5. The CDR3 DNA reads TGCGCCAGCAGCCAAGAGATGGGGACTAGCGGAAGCACAGATACGCAGTATTTT. It is translated as CASSQEMGTSGSTDTQYF.

The CDR3 here is CASSSGTGSYETQYF. The CDR3, as DNA: TGTGCCAGCTCATCCGGGACAGGGTCTTACGAGACCCAGTACTTC. The rearrangement uses TRBV18 and TRBJ2-5, with 9 bases matching TRBD1. J gave up 5 bases and V 5 bases, and 9 bases lay outside the gene matches. CDR1 KGHSH and CDR2 LQKENI come from the germline V gene. This CDR3 region has 15 residues.

A few counts support this clone. V and J are TRBV4-1 and TRBJ1-2; 7 bases are shared with TRBD1. Germline V gives CDR1 MGHRA, CDR2 YSYEKL. This CDR3 region has 16 residues. V dropped 0 bases and J dropped 8; count of bases not matched to a gene: 12. The CDR3 DNA reads as TGCGCCAGCAGCCAAGATGGTGGTTTGTACAGGGGAGGCTACACCTTC. Translation gives CASSQDGGLYRGGYTF.

The genes are TRBV7-8 and TRBJ2-7; D might be TRBD2 (5 bases). This CDR3 spans 16 amino acids. V shed 1 base and J shed 2 bases, with 15 bases lying between them. In germline, CDR1 is SGHVS, CDR2 FQNEAQ. In nucleotides, the CDR3 is TGTGCCAGCAGCTTAGTCCGGAGGAGCGAGCCCTACGAGCAGTACTTC. Residues: CASSLVRRSEPYEQYF.

This rearrangement joins TRBV28 to TRBJ2-5; the match to TRBD1 covers 8 bases. The V gene's germline CDR1 is MDHEN and CDR2 SYDVKM. V lost 8 bases to trimming and J lost 5 bases; unmatched junction nucleotides: 13. The CDR3 is 15 amino acids. CDR3 sequence reads: CASGRPQGVGETQYF. The CDR3 DNA sequence: TGTGCCAGCGGCCGCCCACAGGGGGTAGGGGAGACCCAGTACTTC. Based on the CDR3 plus reference TRBV28 and TRBJ2-5, the full variable domain is DVKVTQSSRYLVKRTGEKVFLECVQDMDHENMFWYRQDPGLGLRLIYFSYDVKMKEKGDIPEGYSVSREKKERFSLILESASTNQTSMYLCASGRPQGVGETQYFGPGTRLLVL.

This clone appeared a few times. The chain combines TRBV5-6 with TRBJ2-5; D call uncertain. This CDR3 is built from 13 residues. V lost 4 bases and J lost 3, with 10 bases in between. Germline V gives CDR1 SGHDT, CDR2 YYEEEE. DNA for the CDR3: TGTGCCAGCAGCCCTAACAGAAAAGAGACCCAGTACTTC. Its protein is CASSPNRKETQYF.

This clone came up many times. This CDR3 is CASSQDPGGDQPQHF. The CDR3 region has the DNA TGCGCCAGCAGCCAAGATCCCGGGGGGGATCAGCCCCAGCATTTT. The chain carries TRBV4-3 and TRBJ1-5; maybe TRBD1 (5 bases). The V end was cut by 0 bases, the J end by 5 bases, with 11 bases between. Germline V gene data show CDR1 as LGHNA and CDR2 as YSLEER. This CDR3 has 15 amino acids.

This clone was found a few times. The rearrangement joins TRBV5-6 to TRBJ1-1; D might be TRBD1 (5 bases). Germline assignment: CDR1 SGHDT and CDR2 YYEEEE. Trimming stripped 4 bases from V and 0 bases from J, with 16 bases between. This CDR3 has 16 residues. CDR3 in amino acids: CASSEPGRLMNTEAFF. CDR3 coding DNA: TGTGCCAGCAGCGAACCGGGACGGCTGATGAACACTGAAGCTTTCTTT.

CDR3 sequence reads: CASSRYSRVGTEAFF. The CDR3 region has the DNA TGTGCCAGTAGTAGGTACTCCAGGGTAGGTACTGAAGCTTTCTTT. The rearrangement joins TRBV19 to TRBJ1-1; TRBD1 is a possible D gene (5 bases). Germline V lookup: CDR1 LNHDA, CDR2 SQIVND (reference sequence). This CDR3 is 15 amino acids long. V was cut by 4 bases and J by 5 bases, with 17 bases left in between.

The rearrangement joins TRBV2 to TRBJ2-4; 11 bases agree with TRBD1. Germline CDR1 is SNHLY and CDR2 is FYNNEI. There are 17 residues in the CDR3. Trimming took 11 bases from V and 3 from J; bases not matched to a gene: 15. The CDR3 region has the DNA TGTGCCGTGGACAGGGGGCGTCGATTGAGAGACAAAAACATTCAGTACTTC. It yields the protein CAVDRGRRLRDKNIQYF.

The V call is TRBV7-2, the J call TRBJ1-6; D ambiguous. This CDR3 has 14 residues. With 4 bases removed from V and 10 bases from J, the gap between germline ends came to 14 bases. CDR1 SGHTA and CDR2 FQGNSA come from the germline V gene. The CDR3 coding sequence is TGTGCCAGCAGCTCGGAGGGTGGTGGGTCACCCCTCCACTTT. Its translation: CASSSEGGGSPLHF.

There are a few counts of this clone. J is TRBJ1-5 and V is TRBV27; TRBD1 might be the D (5 bases). The V gene lost 3 bases and the J gene lost 7 bases, with 13 bases spanning the gap. Germline assignment: CDR1 MNHEY and CDR2 SMNVEV (reference sequence). CDR3 length: 14 amino acids. In DNA form, the CDR3 reads TGTGCCAGCAGTTTCTGGGGGGTGGGGCAGCCCCAGCATTTT. Translating gives CASSFWGVGQPQHF.

This chain links TRBV28 with TRBJ1-2, with D uncertain. The CDR3 runs to 15 residues. The V end was cut by 5 bases, the J end by 4 bases, with 17 bases between. Looked up from germline, CDR1 is MDHEN and CDR2 is SYDVKM. Written as DNA, the CDR3 is TGTGCCAGCAGTCCCCATAAAGATGGAGTCTATGGCTACACCTTC. Protein sequence: CASSPHKDGVYGYTF.

Points on this clone: This likely traces to a read error, being one base from a far larger clone. The gene calls are TRBV5-6 and TRBJ1-5; maybe TRBD1 (5 bases). The V end lost 0 bases, the J end lost 5 bases, and 12 bases lay between the germline ends. CDR1 and CDR2 from the germline V gene are SGHDT and YYEEEE. The length of the CDR3 is 15 residues. The CDR3 nucleotides are TGTGCCAGCAGCTTGGTAGGGGAGCCCTATCAGCCCCAGCATTTT. Translating gives CASSLVGEPYQPQHF.

J is TRBJ1-1 and V is TRBV9; the D is unclear. The germline V gene encodes CDR1 SGDLS and CDR2 YYNGEE. CDR3 length equals 14 residues. Trimming removed 0 bases from V and 2 bases from J, with 8 bases in between. CDR3 sequence: CASSVVQLNTEAFF. The DNA of the CDR3 is TGTGCCAGCAGCGTAGTACAACTCAACACTGAAGCTTTCTTT.

V is TRBV6-5 and J is TRBJ1-6; D is possibly TRBD1 (6 bases). V lost 4 bases, J lost 7 bases, and 11 bases lay in between. Germline CDR1 and CDR2: MNHEY and SVGAGI. This CDR3 is built from 14 residues. CDR3 sequence reads: CASSWTEANSPLHF. The CDR3 coding sequence is TGTGCCAGCAGTTGGACAGAAGCCAATTCACCCCTCCACTTT.

In this sample, this clone turned up a few times. This sequence joins TRBV28 and TRBJ1-4; D ambiguous. Between the trimmed V and J ends, which lost 7 bases and 0 bases, there was a span of 15 bases. From germline, CDR1 is MDHEN and CDR2 SYDVKM. CDR3 length equals 16 residues. This chain's CDR3 is CASNPLTAATNEKLFF. Here the CDR3 DNA reads TGTGCCAGCAATCCCCTGACCGCTGCAACTAATGAAAAACTGTTTTTT.

This clone was detected ten times or more. CDR3 nucleotides: TGTGCCAGCAGGATGGGACAGTCTAACTCTGGGGCCAACGTCCTGACTTTC. This encodes CASRMGQSNSGANVLTF. This chain links TRBV2 with TRBJ2-6; TRBD1 agrees at 7 bases. CDR1 SNHLY and CDR2 FYNNEI come from the germline V gene. The CDR3 sequence is 17 residues long. V lost 6 bases, J lost 0 bases, and 8 bases stayed unmatched.

The V and J genes are TRBV2 and TRBJ2-1, with 10 bases aligning to TRBD1. In germline, CDR1 is SNHLY, CDR2 FYNNEI. This CDR3 region has 13 residues. The V and J ends lost 0 bases and 16 bases, in that order; junction bases with no gene match: 6. DNA for the CDR3: TGTGCCAGCAGTGAAGCGAGGGACAGGGGAAGATTCTTC. This encodes CASSEARDRGRFF. The whole variable domain, filled in from reference TRBV2 and TRBJ2-1, reads EPEVTQTPSHQVTQMGQEVILRCVPISNHLYFYWYRQILGQKVEFLVSFYNNEISEKSEIFDDQFSVERPDGSNFTLKIRSTKLEDSAMYFCASSEARDRGRFFGPGTRLTVL.

This clone was recorded a few times. This chain connects TRBV9 to TRBJ2-7, with 7 bases identical to TRBD2. The J segment lost 5 bases and the V segment lost 4 bases, leaving 15 bases of the junction unmatched. The CDR3 length is 16 residues. Per germline, CDR1 SGDLS and CDR2 YYNGEE. The CDR3 sequence: CASSPQLGGTRNEQYF. In nucleotides, the CDR3 is TGTGCCAGCAGCCCCCAATTGGGGGGGACCCGGAACGAGCAGTACTTC. The complete variable domain, with remaining parts taken from reference TRBV9 and TRBJ2-7, reads DSGVTQTPKHLITATGQRVTLRCSPRSGDLSVYWYQQSLDQGLQFLIQYYNGEERAKGNILERFSAQQFPDLHSELNLSSLELGDSALYFCASSPQLGGTRNEQYFGPGTRLTVT.

The sample holds a few counts of this clone. This chain uses TRBV19 with TRBJ1-5, with D unresolved. V was pared by 1 base and J by 6 bases, with 10 bases between. CDR3 length equals 14 residues. Per the germline V gene, CDR1 is LNHDA and CDR2 is SQIVND (reference sequence). The CDR3 DNA follows: TGTGCCAGTAGTATAGGGCAGCGGGGTCAGCCCCAGCATTTT. This encodes CASSIGQRGQPQHF.

Concerning this clone: This sample includes further DNA sequences coding for the same CDR3. The genes are TRBV2 and TRBJ1-5; no clear D. Trimming removed 4 bases from V and 5 bases from J, with 6 bases in between. The CDR3 extends over 12 amino acids. Germline CDR1 is SNHLY and CDR2 is FYNNEI. The CDR3 coding sequence is TGTGCCAGCAGTGGGACTGATCAGCCCCAGCATTTT. Translation gives CASSGTDQPQHF.

This clone was counted between two and nine times. The chain links TRBV9 to TRBJ2-3, with 13 bases that match TRBD2. V dropped 2 bases and J dropped 2; count of bases not matched to a gene: 11. CDR3 size: 19 residues. Germline V gene data show CDR1 as SGDLS and CDR2 as YYNGEE. CDR3 residues: CASSVRTSGGRGPTDTQYF. The CDR3 nucleotides read TGTGCCAGCAGCGTTCGGACTAGCGGGGGCCGAGGGCCCACAGATACGCAGTATTTT.

In this sample, this clone turned up a few times. The rearrangement joins TRBV28 to TRBJ2-7; D perhaps matches TRBD1 (6 bases). Germline lookup yields CDR1 MDHEN and CDR2 SYDVKM. Deletions cut 6 bases from V and 3 bases from J, with 15 bases between. This CDR3 has 14 amino acids. CDR3 amino acids: CASSPMTGYYEQYF. The CDR3 nucleotides read TGTGCCAGCAGCCCGATGACAGGATACTACGAGCAGTACTTC.